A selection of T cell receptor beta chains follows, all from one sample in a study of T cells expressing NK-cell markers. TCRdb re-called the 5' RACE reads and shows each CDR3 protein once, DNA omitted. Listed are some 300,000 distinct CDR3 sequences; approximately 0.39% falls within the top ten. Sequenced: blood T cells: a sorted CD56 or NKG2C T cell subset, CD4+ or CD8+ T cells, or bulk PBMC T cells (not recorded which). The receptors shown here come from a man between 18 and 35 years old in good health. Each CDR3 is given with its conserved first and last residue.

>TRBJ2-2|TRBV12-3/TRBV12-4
CASTIGPSGTTGELFF
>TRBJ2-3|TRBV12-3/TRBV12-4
CATLGGTDTQYF
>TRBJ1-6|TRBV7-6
CASSLSGYNSPLHF
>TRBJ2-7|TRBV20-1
CSVHRTGTSYEQYF
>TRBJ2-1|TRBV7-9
CASSSRWRDGEQFF
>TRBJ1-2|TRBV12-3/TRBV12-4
CASSLRDRGHYGYTF
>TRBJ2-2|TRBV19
CASSAAGTRSTGELFF
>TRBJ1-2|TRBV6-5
CASKRGGYGYTF
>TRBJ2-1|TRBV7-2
CASSLTPGLGGLNEQFF
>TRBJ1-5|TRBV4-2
CASSQDWQGERPQHF
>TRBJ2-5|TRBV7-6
CASSPRDRGRETQYF
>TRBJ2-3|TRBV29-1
CSVGHVSTDTQYF
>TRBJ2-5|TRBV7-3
CASSPLAGGGTQETQYF
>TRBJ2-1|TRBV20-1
CSARARQRSGDNEQFF
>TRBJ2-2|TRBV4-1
CASSQGRGPGGELFF
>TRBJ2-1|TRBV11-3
CASSKTSGSTYNEQFF
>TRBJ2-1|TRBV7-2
CASNQLPGTFSPQFF
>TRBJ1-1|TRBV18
CASSPLTGENTEAFF
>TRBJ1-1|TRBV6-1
CASLRGDQLEAFF
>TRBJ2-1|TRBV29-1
CSVSKFGGRDNEQFF
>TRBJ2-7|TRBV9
CASSLTGTVNREQYF
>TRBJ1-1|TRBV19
CASSITGGAFTEAFF
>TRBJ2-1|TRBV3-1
CASSQRGAYNEQFF
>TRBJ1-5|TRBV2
CASSEALGQGLPQHF
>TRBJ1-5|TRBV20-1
CSAATGLGPQHF
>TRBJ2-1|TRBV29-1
CSVSRDRGGEQFF
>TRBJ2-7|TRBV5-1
CASSQDSTLEQYF
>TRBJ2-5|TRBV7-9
CASSPAGFEETQYF
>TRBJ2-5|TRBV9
CASSATSQGAAKTQYF
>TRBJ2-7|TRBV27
CASSFAGTDEQYF
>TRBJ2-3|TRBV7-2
CASSSGLAGGPNSGYF
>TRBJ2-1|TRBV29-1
CSVRLNYNEQFF
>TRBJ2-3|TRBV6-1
CASRGVSYDTQYF
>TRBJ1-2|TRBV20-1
CSGRDLSYGYTF
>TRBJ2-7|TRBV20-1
CSAPPGQLTYEQYF
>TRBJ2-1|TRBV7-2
CASSPDRGFDEQFF
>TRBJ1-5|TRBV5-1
CASATGDSNQPQHF
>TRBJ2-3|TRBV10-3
CASAGLTDTQYF
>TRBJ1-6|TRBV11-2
CASSLDRMSGDSPLHF
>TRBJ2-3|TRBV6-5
CASSYSSRTSGTSTDTQYF
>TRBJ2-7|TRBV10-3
CASGADSRGTYEQYF
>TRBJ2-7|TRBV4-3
CASSLGAGGNYEQYF
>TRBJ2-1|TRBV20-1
CSANLAGVNEQFF
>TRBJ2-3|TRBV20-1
CSASLSAGVTDTQYF
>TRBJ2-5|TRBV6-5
CASSSPQRGQETQYF
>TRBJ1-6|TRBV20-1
CSATRDTNSPLHF
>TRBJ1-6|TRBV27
CASSLNGRSPLHF
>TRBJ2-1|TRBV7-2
CASIIPPGRTNEQFF
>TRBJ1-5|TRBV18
CASSPSRVPNQPQHF
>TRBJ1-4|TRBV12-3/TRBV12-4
CASSQGARTNEKLFF
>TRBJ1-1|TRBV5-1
CASRASWTDEAFF
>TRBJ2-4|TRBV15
CATSTGGNIQYF
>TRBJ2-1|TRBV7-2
CASSLRDYYNEQFF
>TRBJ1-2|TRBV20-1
CSAITVNYGYTF
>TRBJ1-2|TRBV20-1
CSATERTPETFYGYTF
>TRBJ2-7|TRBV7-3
CASSLQPTGDEQYF
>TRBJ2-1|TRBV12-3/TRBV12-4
CASSLGQVGHEQFF
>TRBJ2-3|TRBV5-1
CASDTGFSTDTQYF
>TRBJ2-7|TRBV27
CASTRDRDPYEQYF
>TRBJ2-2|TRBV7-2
CASSLTPHSGELFF